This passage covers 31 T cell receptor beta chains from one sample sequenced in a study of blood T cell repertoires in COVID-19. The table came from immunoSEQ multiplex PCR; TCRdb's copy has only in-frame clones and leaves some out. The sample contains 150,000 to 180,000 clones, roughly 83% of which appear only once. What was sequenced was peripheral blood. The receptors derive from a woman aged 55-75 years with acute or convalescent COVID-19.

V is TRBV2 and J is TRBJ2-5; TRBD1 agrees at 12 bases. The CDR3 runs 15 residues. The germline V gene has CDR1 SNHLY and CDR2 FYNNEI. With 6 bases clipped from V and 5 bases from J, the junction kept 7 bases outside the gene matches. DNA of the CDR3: TGTGCCAGCAGCGGGGGGACAGGGGGCTTTGAGACCCAGTACTTC. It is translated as CASSGGTGGFETQYF.

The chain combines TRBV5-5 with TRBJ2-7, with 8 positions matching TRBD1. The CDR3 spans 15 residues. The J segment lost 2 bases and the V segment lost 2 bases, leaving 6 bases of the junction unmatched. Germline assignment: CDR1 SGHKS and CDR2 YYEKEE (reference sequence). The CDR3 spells CASSLTPGGPYEQYF. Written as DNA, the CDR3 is TGTGCCAGCAGCTTAACCCCAGGGGGCCCCTACGAGCAGTACTTC.

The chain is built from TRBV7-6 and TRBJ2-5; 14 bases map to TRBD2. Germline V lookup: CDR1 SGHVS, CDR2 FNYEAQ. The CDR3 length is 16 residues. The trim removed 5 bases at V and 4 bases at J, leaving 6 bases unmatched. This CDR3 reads CASSARTSGGLETQYF. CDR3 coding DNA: TGTGCCAGCAGCGCCCGGACTAGCGGGGGGTTAGAGACCCAGTACTTC.

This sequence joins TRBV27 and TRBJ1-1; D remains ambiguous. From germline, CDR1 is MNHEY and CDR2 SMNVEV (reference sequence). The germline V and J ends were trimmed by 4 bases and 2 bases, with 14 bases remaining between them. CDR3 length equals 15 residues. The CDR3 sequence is CASSYRYGGNTEAFF. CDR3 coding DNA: TGTGCCAGCAGTTATCGTTACGGAGGAAACACTGAAGCTTTCTTT.

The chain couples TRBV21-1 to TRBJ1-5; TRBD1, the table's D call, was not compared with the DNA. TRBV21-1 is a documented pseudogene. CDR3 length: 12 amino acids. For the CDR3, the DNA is TGTGCCAGCGACAGGGGCGATCAGCCCCAGCATTTT. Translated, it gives CASDRGDQPQHF.

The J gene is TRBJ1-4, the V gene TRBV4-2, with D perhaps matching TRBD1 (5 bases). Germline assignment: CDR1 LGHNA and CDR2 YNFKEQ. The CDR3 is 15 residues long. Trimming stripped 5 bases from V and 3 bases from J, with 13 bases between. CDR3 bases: TGTGCCAGCAGCTCGTGGACAAATTCTAATGAAAAACTGTTTTTT. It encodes CASSSWTNSNEKLFF.

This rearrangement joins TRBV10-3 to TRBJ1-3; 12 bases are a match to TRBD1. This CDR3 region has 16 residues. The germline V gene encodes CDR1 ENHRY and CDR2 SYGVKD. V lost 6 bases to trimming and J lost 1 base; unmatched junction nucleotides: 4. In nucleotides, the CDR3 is TGTGCCATCAGGGCGGGACAGGGGGCATCTGGAAACACCATATATTTT. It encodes CAIRAGQGASGNTIYF.

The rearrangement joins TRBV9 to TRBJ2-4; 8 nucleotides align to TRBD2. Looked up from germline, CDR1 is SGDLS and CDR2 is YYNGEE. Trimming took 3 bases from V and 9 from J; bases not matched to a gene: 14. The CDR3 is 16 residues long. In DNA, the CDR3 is TGTGCCAGCAGCGCCTATGGGACTAGTGAGGTCAGCATTCAGTACTTC. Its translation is CASSAYGTSEVSIQYF. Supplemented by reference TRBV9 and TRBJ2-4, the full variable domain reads DSGVTQTPKHLITATGQRVTLRCSPRSGDLSVYWYQQSLDQGLQFLIQYYNGEERAKGNILERFSAQQFPDLHSELNLSSLELGDSALYFCASSAYGTSEVSIQYFGAGTRLSVL.

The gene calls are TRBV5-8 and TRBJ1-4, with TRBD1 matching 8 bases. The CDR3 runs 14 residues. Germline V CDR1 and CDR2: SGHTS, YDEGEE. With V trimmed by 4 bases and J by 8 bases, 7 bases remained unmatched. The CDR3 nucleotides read TGTGCCAGCAGCCCAGCCTACAGGGGGGAAAAACTGTTTTTT. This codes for CASSPAYRGEKLFF.

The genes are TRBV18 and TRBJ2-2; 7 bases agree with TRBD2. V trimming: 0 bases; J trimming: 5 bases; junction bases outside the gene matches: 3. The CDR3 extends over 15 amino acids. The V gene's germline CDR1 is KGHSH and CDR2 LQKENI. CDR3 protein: CASSPPGGSTGELFF. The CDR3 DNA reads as TGTGCCAGCTCACCACCGGGGGGGTCAACCGGGGAGCTGTTTTTT.

The CDR3 region has the DNA TGTGCCAGCACCGACAACAGGGGAGGCACTGAAGCTTTCTTT. It translates to CASTDNRGGTEAFF. This sequence joins TRBV6-5 and TRBJ1-1; 7 bases fit TRBD1. The CDR3 is made up of 14 amino acids. The V gene end was trimmed by 7 bases and the J gene end by 4 bases; junction bases not matched to a gene: 9. CDR1 MNHEY and CDR2 SVGAGI come from the germline V gene.

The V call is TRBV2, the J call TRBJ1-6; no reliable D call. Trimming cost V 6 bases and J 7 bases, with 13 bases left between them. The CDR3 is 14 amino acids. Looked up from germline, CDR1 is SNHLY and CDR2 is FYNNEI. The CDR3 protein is CASSANVRNSPLHF. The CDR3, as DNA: TGTGCCAGCAGCGCCAACGTGCGGAATTCACCCCTCCACTTT.

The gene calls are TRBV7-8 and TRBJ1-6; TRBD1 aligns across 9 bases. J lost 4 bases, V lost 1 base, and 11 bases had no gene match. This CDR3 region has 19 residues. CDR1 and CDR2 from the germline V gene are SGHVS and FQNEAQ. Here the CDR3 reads CASSLDLTGTGSYNSPLHF. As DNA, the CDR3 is TGTGCCAGCAGCTTAGACCTCACCGGGACAGGGTCGTATAATTCACCCCTCCACTTT.

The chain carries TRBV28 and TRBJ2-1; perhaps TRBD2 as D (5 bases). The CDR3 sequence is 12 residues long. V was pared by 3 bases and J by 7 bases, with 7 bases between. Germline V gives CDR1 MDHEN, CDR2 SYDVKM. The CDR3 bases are TGTGCCAGCAGTTTTAGAGGGAATGAGCAGTTCTTC. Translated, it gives CASSFRGNEQFF. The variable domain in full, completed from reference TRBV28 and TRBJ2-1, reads DVKVTQSSRYLVKRTGEKVFLECVQDMDHENMFWYRQDPGLGLRLIYFSYDVKMKEKGDIPEGYSVSREKKERFSLILESASTNQTSMYLCASSFRGNEQFFGPGTRLTVL.

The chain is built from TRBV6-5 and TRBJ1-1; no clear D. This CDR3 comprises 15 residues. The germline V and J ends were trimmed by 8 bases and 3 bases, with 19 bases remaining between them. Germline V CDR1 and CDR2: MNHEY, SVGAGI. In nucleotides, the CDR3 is TGTGCCAGCGAAAAGGCTTGGGCTCGCGACACTGAAGCTTTCTTT. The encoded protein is CASEKAWARDTEAFF.

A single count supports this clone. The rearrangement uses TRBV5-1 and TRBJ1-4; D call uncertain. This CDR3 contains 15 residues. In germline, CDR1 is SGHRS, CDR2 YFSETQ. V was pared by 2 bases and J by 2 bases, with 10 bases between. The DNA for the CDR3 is TGCGCCAGCAGCTTTGGATCAGCGACTAATGAAAAACTGTTTTTT. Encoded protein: CASSFGSATNEKLFF.

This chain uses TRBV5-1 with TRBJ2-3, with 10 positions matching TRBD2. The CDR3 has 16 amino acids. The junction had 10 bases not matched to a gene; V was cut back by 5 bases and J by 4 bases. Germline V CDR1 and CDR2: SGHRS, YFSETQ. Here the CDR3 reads CASRLPSGGAPDTQYF. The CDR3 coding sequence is TGCGCCAGCAGGCTCCCCAGCGGGGGGGCCCCAGATACGCAGTATTTT.

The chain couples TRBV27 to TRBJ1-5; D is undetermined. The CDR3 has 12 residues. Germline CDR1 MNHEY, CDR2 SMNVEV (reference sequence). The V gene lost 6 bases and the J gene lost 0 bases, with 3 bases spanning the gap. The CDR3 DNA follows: TGTGCCAGCAGACATAGCAATCAGCCCCAGCATTTT. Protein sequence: CASRHSNQPQHF.

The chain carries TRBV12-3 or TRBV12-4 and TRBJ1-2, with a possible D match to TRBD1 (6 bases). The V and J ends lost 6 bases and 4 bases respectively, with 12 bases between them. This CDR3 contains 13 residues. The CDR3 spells CASRTGHFYGYTF. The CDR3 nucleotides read TGTGCCAGCAGAACGGGACATTTCTATGGCTACACCTTC.

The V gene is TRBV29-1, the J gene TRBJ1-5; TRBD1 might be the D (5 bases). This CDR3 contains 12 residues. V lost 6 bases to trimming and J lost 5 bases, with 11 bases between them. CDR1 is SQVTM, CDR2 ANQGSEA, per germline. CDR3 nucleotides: TGCAGCGTAGGGGCCAGGGATCAGCCCCAGCATTTT. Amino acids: CSVGARDQPQHF.

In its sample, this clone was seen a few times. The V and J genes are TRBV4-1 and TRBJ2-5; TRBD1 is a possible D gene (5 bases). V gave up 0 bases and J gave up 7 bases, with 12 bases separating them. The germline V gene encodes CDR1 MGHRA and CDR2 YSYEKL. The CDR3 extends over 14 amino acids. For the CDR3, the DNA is TGCGCCAGCAGCCAAGATGTCGGACAAAGGACCCAGTACTTC. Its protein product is CASSQDVGQRTQYF.

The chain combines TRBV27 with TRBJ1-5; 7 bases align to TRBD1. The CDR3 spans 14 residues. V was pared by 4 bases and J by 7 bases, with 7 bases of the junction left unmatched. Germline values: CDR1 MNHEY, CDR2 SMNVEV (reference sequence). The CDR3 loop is CASSSHNRGQPQHF. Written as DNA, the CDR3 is TGTGCCAGCAGTTCCCACAACAGGGGCCAGCCCCAGCATTTT.

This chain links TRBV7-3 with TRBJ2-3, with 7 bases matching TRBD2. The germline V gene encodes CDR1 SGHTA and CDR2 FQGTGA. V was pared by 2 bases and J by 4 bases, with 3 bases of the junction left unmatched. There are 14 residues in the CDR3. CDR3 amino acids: CASSLSAGADTQYF. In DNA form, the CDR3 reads TGTGCCAGCAGCTTATCCGCGGGAGCAGATACGCAGTATTTT.

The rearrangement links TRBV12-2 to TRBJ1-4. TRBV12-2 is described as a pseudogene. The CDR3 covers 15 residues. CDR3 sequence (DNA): TGTGCAAGTCGTCTAGAGATAGACCGGGGTGAAAAACTGTTTTTT. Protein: CASRLEIDRGEKLFF.

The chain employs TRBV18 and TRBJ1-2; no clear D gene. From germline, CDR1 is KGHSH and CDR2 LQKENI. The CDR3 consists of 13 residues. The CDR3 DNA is TGTGCGAGTGAGGGTCGGAACCTTGACGGCTACACCTTC. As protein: CASEGRNLDGYTF.

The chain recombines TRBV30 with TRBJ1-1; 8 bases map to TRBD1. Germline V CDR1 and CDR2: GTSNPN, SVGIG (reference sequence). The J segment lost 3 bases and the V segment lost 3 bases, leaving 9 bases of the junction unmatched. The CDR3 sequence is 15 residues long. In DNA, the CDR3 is TGTGCCTGGAGCAAGACAGGGGTGAAGGACACTGAAGCTTTCTTT. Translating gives CAWSKTGVKDTEAFF.

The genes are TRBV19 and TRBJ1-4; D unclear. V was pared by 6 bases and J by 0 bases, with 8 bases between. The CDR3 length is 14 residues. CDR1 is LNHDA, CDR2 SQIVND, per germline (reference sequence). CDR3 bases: TGTGCCAGTAGCCAGACAACAACTAATGAAAAACTGTTTTTT. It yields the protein CASSQTTTNEKLFF.

CDR3 residues: CASSLGQGWGEKLFF. CDR3 coding DNA: TGTGCCAGCAGCTTAGGACAGGGATGGGGTGAAAAACTGTTTTTT. V usage is TRBV7-2 and J usage is TRBJ1-4; 7 bases align to TRBD1. Losses at the gene ends were 1 base for V and 7 bases for J; bases not matched to a gene: 6. Germline V CDR1 and CDR2: SGHTA, FQGNSA. The CDR3 is 15 residues long. Looking up the rest from reference TRBV7-2 and TRBJ1-4 gives the full variable domain: GAGVSQSPSNKVTEKGKDVELRCDPISGHTALYWYRQSLGQGLEFLIYFQGNSAPDKSGLPSDRFSAERTGGSVSTLTIQRTQQEDSAVYLCASSLGQGWGEKLFFGSGTQLSVL.

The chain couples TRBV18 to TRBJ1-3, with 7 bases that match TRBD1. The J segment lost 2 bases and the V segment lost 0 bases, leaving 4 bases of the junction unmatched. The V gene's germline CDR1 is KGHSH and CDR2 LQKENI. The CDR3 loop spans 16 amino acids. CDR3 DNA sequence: TGTGCCAGCTCACCACCGACAGGGCTCGCTGGAAACACCATATATTTT. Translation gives CASSPPTGLAGNTIYF.

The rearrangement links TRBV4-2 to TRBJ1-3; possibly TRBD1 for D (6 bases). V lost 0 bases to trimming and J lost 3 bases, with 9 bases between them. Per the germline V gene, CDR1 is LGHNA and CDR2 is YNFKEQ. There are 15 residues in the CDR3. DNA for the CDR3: TGTGCCAGCAGCCAAGATGGGACACTTGGAAACACCATATATTTT. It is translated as CASSQDGTLGNTIYF.

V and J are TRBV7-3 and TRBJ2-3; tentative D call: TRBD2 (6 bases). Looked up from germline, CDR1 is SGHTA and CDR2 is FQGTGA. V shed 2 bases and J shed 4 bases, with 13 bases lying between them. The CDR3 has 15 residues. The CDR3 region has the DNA TGTGCCAGCAGCTTACTTTACGGAGGGGCAGATACGCAGTATTTT. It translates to CASSLLYGGADTQYF.